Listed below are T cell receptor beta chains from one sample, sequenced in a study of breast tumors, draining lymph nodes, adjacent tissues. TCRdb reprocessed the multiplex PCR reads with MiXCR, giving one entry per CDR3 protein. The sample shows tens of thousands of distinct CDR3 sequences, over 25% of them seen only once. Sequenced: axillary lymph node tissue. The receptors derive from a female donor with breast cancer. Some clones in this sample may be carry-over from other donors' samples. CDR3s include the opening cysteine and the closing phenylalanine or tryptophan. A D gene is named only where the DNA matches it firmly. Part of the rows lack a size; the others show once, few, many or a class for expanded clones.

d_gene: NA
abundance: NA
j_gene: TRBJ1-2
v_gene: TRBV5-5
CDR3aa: CAGSLGRAALYGYTF
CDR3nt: TGTGCCGGCAGCTTAGGAAGGGCAGCCCTCTATGGCTACACCTTC

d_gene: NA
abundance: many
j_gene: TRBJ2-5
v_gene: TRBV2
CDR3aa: CASNRDAQETQYF
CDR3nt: TGTGCCAGTAACCGGGACGCTCAAGAGACCCAGTACTTC

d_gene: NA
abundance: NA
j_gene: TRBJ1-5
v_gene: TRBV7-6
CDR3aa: CASSPDRYSNQPQHF
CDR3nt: TGCGCCAGCAGCCCTGACAGATATAGCAATCAGCCCCAGCATTTT

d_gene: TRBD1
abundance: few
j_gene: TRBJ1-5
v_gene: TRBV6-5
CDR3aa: CASNQSSRGDSGRAKGNQPQHF
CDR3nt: TGTGCCAGCAACCAATCGTCGAGGGGGGACAGTGGACGGGCAAAGGGCAATCAGCCCCAGCATTTT

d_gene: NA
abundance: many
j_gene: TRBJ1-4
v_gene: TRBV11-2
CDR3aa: CASSLYRNLDTNEKLFF
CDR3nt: TGTGCCAGCAGCTTATACAGGAATCTAGATACTAATGAAAAACTGTTTTTT

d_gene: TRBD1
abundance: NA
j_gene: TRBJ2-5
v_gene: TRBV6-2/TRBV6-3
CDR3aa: CASSYIGTGGGETQYF
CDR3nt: TGTGCCAGCAGTTATATCGGGACAGGGGGAGGAGAGACCCAGTACTTC

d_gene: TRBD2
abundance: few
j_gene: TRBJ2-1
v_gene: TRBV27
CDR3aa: CASSQPLADYNEQFF
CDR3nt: TGTGCCAGCAGTCAACCCCTAGCGGACTACAATGAGCAGTTCTTC

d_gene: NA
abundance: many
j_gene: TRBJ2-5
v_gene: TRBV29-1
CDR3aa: CSVRSGDETQYF
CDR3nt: TGCAGCGTAAGGTCGGGGGATGAGACCCAGTACTTC

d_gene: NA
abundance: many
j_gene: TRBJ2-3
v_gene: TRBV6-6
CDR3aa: CASSLTRDWGSRDTQYF
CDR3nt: TGTGCCAGCAGTCTGACCCGGGACTGGGGTTCTAGGGATACGCAGTATTTT

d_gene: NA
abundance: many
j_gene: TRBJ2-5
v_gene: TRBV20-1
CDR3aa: CSARDQVGGATETQYF
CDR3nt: TGCAGTGCTAGAGATCAGGTTGGGGGAGCCACAGAGACCCAGTACTTC

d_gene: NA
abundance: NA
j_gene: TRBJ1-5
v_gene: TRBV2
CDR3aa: CASSSSGSHGETQHF
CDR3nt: TGTGCCAGCAGTTCGAGCGGGAGTCATGGAGAGACCCAGCATTTT

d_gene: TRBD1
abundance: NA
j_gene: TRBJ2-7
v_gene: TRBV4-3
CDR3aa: CASSQLTGTGNEQYF
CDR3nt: TGCGCCAGCAGCCAACTCACCGGGACAGGGAACGAGCAGTACTTC

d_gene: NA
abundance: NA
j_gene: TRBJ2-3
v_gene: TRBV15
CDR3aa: CATSREVADTQYF
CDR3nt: TGTGCCACCAGCAGAGAGGTTGCGGATACGCAGTATTTT

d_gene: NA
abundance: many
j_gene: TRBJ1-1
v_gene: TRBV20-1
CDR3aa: CSADLHRLNTEAFF
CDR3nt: TGCAGTGCTGACCTACACAGGCTGAACACTGAAGCTTTCTTT

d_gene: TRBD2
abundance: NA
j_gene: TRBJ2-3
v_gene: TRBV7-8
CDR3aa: CASSLVGTSGSRVTQYF
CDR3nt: TGTGCCAGCAGCTTAGTTGGGACTAGCGGGAGTCGGGTTACGCAGTATTTT

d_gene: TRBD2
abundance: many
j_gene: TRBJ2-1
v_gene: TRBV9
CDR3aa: CASSVEGGSGSGEQFF
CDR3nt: TGTGCCAGCAGCGTAGAAGGTGGTAGCGGGAGCGGGGAGCAGTTCTTC

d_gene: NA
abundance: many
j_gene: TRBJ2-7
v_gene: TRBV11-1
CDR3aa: CASSLASRGAYEQYF
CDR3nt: TGTGCCAGCAGCTTAGCCAGCAGGGGAGCCTACGAGCAGTACTTC

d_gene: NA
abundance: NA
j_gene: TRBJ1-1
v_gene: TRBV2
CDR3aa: CASILQGPGTEAFF
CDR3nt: TGTGCCAGCATCTTGCAGGGCCCCGGGACTGAAGCTTTCTTT

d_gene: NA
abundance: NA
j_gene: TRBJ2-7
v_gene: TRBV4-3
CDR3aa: CASSRDSNYGQYF
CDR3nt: TGCGCCAGCAGCCGGGATTCGAACTACGGGCAGTACTTC

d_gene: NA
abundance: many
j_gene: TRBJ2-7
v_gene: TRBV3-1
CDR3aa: CASSQDRDEQYF
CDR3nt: TGTGCCAGCAGCCAAGATCGGGACGAGCAGTACTTC

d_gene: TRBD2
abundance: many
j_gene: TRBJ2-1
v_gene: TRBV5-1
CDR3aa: CASSPSGLAGYNEQFF
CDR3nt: TGCGCCAGCAGCCCATCAGGACTAGCGGGGTACAATGAGCAGTTCTTC

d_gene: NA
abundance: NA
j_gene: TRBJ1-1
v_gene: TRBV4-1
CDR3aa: CASSQDHNRGPRDTEAFF
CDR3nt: TGCGCCAGCAGCCAAGATCATAATCGTGGGCCCAGGGACACTGAAGCTTTCTTT

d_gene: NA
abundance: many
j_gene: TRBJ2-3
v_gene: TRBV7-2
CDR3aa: CASSWNYGGTTDTQYF
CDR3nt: TGTGCCAGCAGCTGGAACTACGGCGGTACCACAGATACGCAGTATTTT

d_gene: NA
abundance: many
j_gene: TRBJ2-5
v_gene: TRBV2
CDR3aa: CASRYAEKGTQYF
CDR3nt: TGTGCCAGTCGGTATGCGGAGAAAGGGACCCAGTACTTC

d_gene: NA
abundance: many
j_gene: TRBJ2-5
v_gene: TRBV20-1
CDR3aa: CSAPGTGRPETQYF
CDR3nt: TGCAGTGCGCCCGGCACAGGCCGTCCTGAGACCCAGTACTTC

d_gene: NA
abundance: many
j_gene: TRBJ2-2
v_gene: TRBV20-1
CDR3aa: CSAPRQGRNTGELFF
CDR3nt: TGCAGTGCTCCCCGCCAAGGGCGGAACACCGGGGAGCTGTTTTTT

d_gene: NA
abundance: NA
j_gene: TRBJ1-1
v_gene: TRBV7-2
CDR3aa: CASSLAANPNTEAFF
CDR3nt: TGTGCCAGCAGCTTAGCGGCGAATCCCAACACTGAAGCTTTCTTT

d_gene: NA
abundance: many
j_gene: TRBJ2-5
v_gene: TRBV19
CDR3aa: CASSGVGQETQYF
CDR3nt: TGTGCCAGTAGTGGAGTCGGGCAAGAGACCCAGTACTTC

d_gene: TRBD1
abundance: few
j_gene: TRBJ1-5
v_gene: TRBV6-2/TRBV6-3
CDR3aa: CASSFGPGQSYSNQPQHF
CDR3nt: TGTGCCAGCAGTTTTGGACCGGGACAGAGTTATAGCAATCAGCCCCAGCATTTT

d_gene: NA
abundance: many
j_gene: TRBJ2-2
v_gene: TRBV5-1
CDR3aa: CASRSSGRTGELFF
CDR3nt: TGCGCCAGCAGATCAAGTGGGCGGACCGGGGAGCTGTTTTTT

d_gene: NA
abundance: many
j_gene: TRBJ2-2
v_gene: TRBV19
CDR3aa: CASSKSVTNTGELFF
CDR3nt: TGTGCCAGTAGTAAAAGCGTGACGAACACCGGGGAGCTGTTTTTT

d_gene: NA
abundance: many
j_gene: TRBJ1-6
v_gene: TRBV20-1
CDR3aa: CSAGASQFNNSPLHF
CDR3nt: TGCAGTGCCGGGGCAAGTCAGTTCAATAATTCACCCCTCCACTTT

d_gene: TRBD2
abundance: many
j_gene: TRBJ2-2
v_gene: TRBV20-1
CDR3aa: CSAREAGRTGELFF
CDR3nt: TGCAGTGCTAGAGAAGCGGGAAGGACCGGGGAGCTGTTTTTT

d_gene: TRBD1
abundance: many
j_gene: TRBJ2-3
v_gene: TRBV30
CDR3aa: CAWTTGGRDTQYF
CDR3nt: TGTGCCTGGACGACAGGGGGCAGAGATACGCAGTATTTT

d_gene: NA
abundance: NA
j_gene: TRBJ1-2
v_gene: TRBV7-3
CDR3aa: CASRVAGDNEQFGYTF
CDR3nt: TGTGCCAGCAGGGTAGCGGGAGATAATGAGCAGTTCGGCTACACCTTC

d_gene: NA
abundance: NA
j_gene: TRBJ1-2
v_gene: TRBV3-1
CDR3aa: CASSRDLPGVAGYTF
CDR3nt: TGCGCCAGCAGCCGAGATCTTCCCGGCGTGGCTGGCTACACCTTC

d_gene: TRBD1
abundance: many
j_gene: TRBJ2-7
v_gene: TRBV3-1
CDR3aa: CASSPRTGGGYEQYF
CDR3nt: TGTGCCAGCAGCCCGCGGACAGGGGGGGGGTACGAGCAGTACTTC

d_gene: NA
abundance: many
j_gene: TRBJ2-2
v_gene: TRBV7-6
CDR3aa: CASSLMVADNTGELFF
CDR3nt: TGTGCCAGCAGCTTAATGGTAGCGGACAACACCGGGGAGCTGTTTTTT

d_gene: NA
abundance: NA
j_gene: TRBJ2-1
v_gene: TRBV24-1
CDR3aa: CATGQNNEQFF
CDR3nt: TGTGCCACTGGACAAAACAATGAGCAGTTCTTC

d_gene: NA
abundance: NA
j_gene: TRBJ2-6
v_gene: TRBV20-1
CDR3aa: CSARRLASGANVLTF
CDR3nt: TGCAGTGCTAGAAGACTCGCCTCTGGGGCCAACGTCCTGACTTTC

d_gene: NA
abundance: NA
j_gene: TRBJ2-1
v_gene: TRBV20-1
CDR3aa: CSASRQRSSYNEQFF
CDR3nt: TGCAGTGCTAGTAGACAGAGAAGCTCCTACAATGAGCAGTTCTTC